One sample yielded the 2 T cell receptor beta chains listed below, sequenced in a study of identifying expanded T cells in peripheral blood. Repertoires were generated with immunoSEQ multiplex PCR, while TCRdb's copy carries only in-frame clones and drops some. The sample lists about 58,000 clones, approximately 89% seen once, with 3% to 4% in the top ten. Input material: blood. The receptors derive from a person aged 18 to 75 in good health.

This sequence joins TRBV23-1 and TRBJ2-3; TRBD2 might be the D (7 bases). TRBV23-1 is an ORF for which the function is uncertain. The CDR3 length is 20 residues. V lost 0 bases and J lost 4, with 26 bases in between. Here the CDR3 reads CASSQSRTRLGGAKADTQYF. The CDR3 DNA reads TGCGCCAGCAGTCAATCTAGGACCCGTCTAGGGGGGGCAAAAGCAGATACGCAGTATTTT.

The rearrangement uses TRBV7-6 and TRBJ2-1; D is possibly TRBD2 (5 bases). Trimming pared 3 bases from V and 10 bases from J, leaving 10 bases between. The V gene's germline CDR1 is SGHVS and CDR2 FNYEAQ. The CDR3 covers 12 residues. The CDR3 protein is CASSFPLGEQFF. The CDR3 DNA sequence: TGTGCCAGCAGCTTCCCACTAGGGGAGCAGTTCTTC.